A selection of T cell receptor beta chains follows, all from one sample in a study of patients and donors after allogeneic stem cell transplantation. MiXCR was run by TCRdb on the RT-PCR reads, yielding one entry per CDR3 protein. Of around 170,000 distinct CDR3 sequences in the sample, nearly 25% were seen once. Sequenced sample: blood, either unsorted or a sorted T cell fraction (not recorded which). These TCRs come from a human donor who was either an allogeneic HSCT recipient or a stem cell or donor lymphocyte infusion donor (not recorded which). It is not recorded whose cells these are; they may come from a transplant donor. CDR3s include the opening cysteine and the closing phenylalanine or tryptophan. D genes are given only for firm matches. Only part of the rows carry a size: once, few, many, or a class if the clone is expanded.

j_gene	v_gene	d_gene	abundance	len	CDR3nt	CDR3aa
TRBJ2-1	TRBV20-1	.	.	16	TGCAGTGCGGGACCTCCAGCGCGGGCTCGAGGGGATGAGCAGTTCTTC	CSAGPPARARGDEQFF
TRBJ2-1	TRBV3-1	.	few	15	TGTGCCAGCAGCCAAGATTCCCGGGCCTACAATGAGCAGTTCTTC	CASSQDSRAYNEQFF
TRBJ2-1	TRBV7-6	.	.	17	TGTGCCAGCAGCTTAGTCCCTGCGGGTAATTCCTACAATGAGCAGTTCTTC	CASSLVPAGNSYNEQFF
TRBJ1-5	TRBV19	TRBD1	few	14	TGTGCCAGTATGGCACAGGGGGTCTTTCAGCCCCAGCATTTT	CASMAQGVFQPQHF
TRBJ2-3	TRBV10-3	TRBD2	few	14	TGTGCCATCACCCAGGCGGGGGGGGTAGATACGCAGTATTTT	CAITQAGGVDTQYF
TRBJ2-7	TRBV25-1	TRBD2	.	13	TGTGCCAGCAGTGAGAGCGGGGGTTACGAGCAGTACTTC	CASSESGGYEQYF
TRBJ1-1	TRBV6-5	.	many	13	TGTGCCAGCAGTTACCCGGGGAACACTGAAGCTTTCTTT	CASSYPGNTEAFF
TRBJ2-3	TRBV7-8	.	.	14	TGTGCCAGCAGCTTAGACCAGAGCACAGATACGCAGTATTTT	CASSLDQSTDTQYF
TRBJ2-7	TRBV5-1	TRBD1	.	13	TGCGCCAGCAGCTTGACAGGGGAATACGAGCAGTACTTC	CASSLTGEYEQYF
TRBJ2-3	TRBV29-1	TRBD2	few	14	TGCAGCGTTCGGGACAGCGGGGGGTCAGATACGCAGTATTTT	CSVRDSGGSDTQYF
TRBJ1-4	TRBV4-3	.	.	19	TGCGCCAGCAGCCAAGTCCACCAGGGCTACGGTCGATCTAATGAAAAACTGTTTTTT	CASSQVHQGYGRSNEKLFF
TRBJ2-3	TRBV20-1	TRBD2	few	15	TGCAGTGCTTCCTTAGAAGGCGGGAGTACAGATACGCAGTATTTT	CSASLEGGSTDTQYF
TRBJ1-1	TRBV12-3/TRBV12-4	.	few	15	TGTGCCAGCAGTTCGTATCAGGGTGGAATCACTGAAGCTTTCTTT	CASSSYQGGITEAFF
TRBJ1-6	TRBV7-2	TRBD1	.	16	TGTGCCAGCAGTCAAGGGAGCGGACAGGTCAATTCACCCCTCCACTTT	CASSQGSGQVNSPLHF
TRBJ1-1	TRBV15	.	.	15	TGTGCCACCAGCGCGCTCGGGGCAGGGGACACTGAAGCTTTCTTT	CATSALGAGDTEAFF
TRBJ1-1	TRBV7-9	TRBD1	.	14	TGTGCCACCGTATTTGGGACAGTGAACACTGAAGCTTTCTTT	CATVFGTVNTEAFF
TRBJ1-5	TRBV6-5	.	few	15	TGTGCCAGCAGTCCTGACGCATATAGCAATCAGCCCCAGCATTTT	CASSPDAYSNQPQHF
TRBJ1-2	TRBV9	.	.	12	TGTGCCAGCAGCGTAGTCGGGAGTGGCTACACCTTC	CASSVVGSGYTF
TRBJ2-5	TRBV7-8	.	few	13	TGTGCCAGCAGCCCTCACCTTAAAGAGACCCAGTACTTC	CASSPHLKETQYF
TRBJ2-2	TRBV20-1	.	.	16	TGCAGTGCTAGAGAGGACGGGCGAGGGATTACCGGGGAGCTGTTTTTT	CSAREDGRGITGELFF
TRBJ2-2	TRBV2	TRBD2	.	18	TGTGCCAGCAGTGAAGAAACTAGCGGATGGGGGTACACCGGGGAGCTGTTTTTT	CASSEETSGWGYTGELFF
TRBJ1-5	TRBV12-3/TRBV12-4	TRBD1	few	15	TGTGCCAGCAGTTCAACAGGGGCCACCAATCAGCCCCAGCATTTT	CASSSTGATNQPQHF
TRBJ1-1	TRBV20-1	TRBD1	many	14	TGCAGTGCTAGAGATCCAACAGGGGCCGCTGAAGCTTTCTTT	CSARDPTGAAEAFF
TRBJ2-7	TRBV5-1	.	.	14	TGCGCCAGCAGCTGGGGAGAGGGGGCCTACGAGCAGTACTTC	CASSWGEGAYEQYF
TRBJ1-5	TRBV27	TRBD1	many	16	TGTGCCAGCAGTTACACAGGGGGCACGGGCAATCAGCCCCAGCATTTT	CASSYTGGTGNQPQHF
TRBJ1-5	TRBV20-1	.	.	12	TGCAGTGCTAGAAGGTCTGGGCAGCCCCAGCATTTT	CSARRSGQPQHF
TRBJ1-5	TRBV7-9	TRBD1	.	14	TGTGCCAGCTTGGGGGAGGGGGCCGATCAGCCCCAGCATTTT	CASLGEGADQPQHF
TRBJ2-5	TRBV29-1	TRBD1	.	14	TGCAGCGTTGCTCAAGGGGGCTCCAGGGAGACCCAGTACTTC	CSVAQGGSRETQYF
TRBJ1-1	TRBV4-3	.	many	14	TGCGCCAGCAGCCAAGATAGGGGGGATACTGAAGCTTTCTTT	CASSQDRGDTEAFF
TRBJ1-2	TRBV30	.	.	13	TGTGCCTGGACCGGTAGAGTAAACTATGGCTACACCTTC	CAWTGRVNYGYTF
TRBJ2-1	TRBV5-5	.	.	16	TGTGCCAGCAGCTTGCCGGGGACGAGCTCCTACAATGAGCAGTTCTTC	CASSLPGTSSYNEQFF
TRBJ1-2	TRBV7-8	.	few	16	TGTGCCAGCAGCCCAGGCTACAGGCGCGCTAACTATGGCTACACCTTC	CASSPGYRRANYGYTF
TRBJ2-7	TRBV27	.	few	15	TGTGCCAGCAGTTCCCCGGGATCAGGAAGGGACGAGCAGTACTTC	CASSSPGSGRDEQYF
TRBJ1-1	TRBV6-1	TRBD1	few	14	TGTGCCAGCAGAACCGGGACAGGTGACACTGAAGCTTTCTTT	CASRTGTGDTEAFF
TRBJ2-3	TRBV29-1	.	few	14	TGCAGCGTTGATCCGGGAGTTGGAACAGATACGCAGTATTTT	CSVDPGVGTDTQYF
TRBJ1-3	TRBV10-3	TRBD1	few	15	TGTGCCATCAGTGATTACAGGGGGTCTGGAAACACCATATATTTT	CAISDYRGSGNTIYF
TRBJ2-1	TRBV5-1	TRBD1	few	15	TGCGCCAGCTCTAAGCCAGGGGGCATCTACAATGAGCAGTTCTTC	CASSKPGGIYNEQFF
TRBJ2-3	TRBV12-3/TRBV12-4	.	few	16	TGTGCCAGCAGTTACTTTGCAGGAGGACGCACAGATACGCAGTATTTT	CASSYFAGGRTDTQYF
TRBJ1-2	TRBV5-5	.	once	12	TGTGCCAGCAGCGTTAACACCCGTGGCTACACCTTC	CASSVNTRGYTF
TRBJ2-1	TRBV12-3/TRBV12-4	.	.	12	TGTGCCAGCAGTTTACAGGGCAATGAGCAGTTCTTC	CASSLQGNEQFF
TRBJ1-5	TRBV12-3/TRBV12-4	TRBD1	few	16	TGTGCCAGCAGCCCCGGGGACAGCAATAGCAATCAGCCCCAGCATTTT	CASSPGDSNSNQPQHF
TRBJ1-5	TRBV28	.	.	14	TGTGCCATGAGCGGCAGGGGTTTGACTCAGCCCCAGCATTTT	CAMSGRGLTQPQHF
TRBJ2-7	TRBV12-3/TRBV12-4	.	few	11	TGTGCCAGCAGTTTAGATGGCGAGCAGTACTTC	CASSLDGEQYF
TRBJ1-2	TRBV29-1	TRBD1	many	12	TGCAGCGTATCTGACAGGGTCTATGGCTACACCTTC	CSVSDRVYGYTF
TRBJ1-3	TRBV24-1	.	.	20	TGTGCCACCAGTGATCAAAGGGACCGATGCTTAAGAAACTCTGGAAACACCATATATTTT	CATSDQRDRCLRNSGNTIYF
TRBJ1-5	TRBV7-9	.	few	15	TGTGCCAGCAGCCTTGGACAAGGAGAAAATCAGCCCCAGCATTTT	CASSLGQGENQPQHF
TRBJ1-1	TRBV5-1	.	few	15	TGCGCCAGCAGCCCCGGACGGTCAGGGAACACTGAAGCTTTCTTT	CASSPGRSGNTEAFF